Listed below are T cell receptor beta chains from one sample, sequenced in a study of memory CD4+ T cells and cytomegalovirus serostatus. Measured with immunoSEQ multiplex PCR; TCRdb has only the in-frame clones, and not every one. The table shows 56,000 or so clones, with over 80% occurring only once. The sample comprised memory CD4+ T cells from blood. Source of these receptors: an adult in good health and CMV-seronegative. The conserved cysteine and the conserved F or W are not part of the CDR3 here. A D gene is named only where the DNA matches it firmly.

>TRBV5-4|-|TRBJ1-1
ASSLAPDRNTEAF
>TRBV19|-|TRBJ2-3
ASSIRWTDTQY
>TRBV18|-|TRBJ1-1
ASSKDRGTEAF
>TRBV9|-|TRBJ1-5
ASSVDGEMVPQH
>TRBV18|-|TRBJ1-2
ASSPPGGQSNYGYT
>TRBV12-5|-|TRBJ2-5
ASGLGTSAETQY
>TRBV28|TRBD1|TRBJ1-1
ASSTRQGAPTEAF
>TRBV2|-|TRBJ2-1
ASSEDYNEQF
>TRBV7-8|-|TRBJ2-1
ASSVGGPYNEQF
>TRBV4-2|TRBD2|TRBJ2-4
ASSQEGLAGLAKNIQY
>TRBV7-2|-|TRBJ1-3
ASSWGGVDGNTIY
>TRBV4-3|-|TRBJ1-2
ASSQGVRSGVDGYT
>TRBV28|-|TRBJ1-5
ASSLPEGHQPQH
>TRBV10-3|TRBD1|TRBJ1-1
AITGQLNTEAF
>TRBV4-2|-|TRBJ2-7
ASSFRGEYEQY
>TRBV5-4|TRBD2|TRBJ2-1
ASSPSSGGGSNEQF
>TRBV29-1|-|TRBJ1-2
SVKQGWYGYT
>TRBV6-1|-|TRBJ2-4
ASKAEALSIQY
>TRBV28|-|TRBJ2-2
APLGCGRGTGELF
>TRBV30|TRBD1|TRBJ2-3
AWRQGAGTDTQY
>TRBV15|-|TRBJ1-4
ATGARGEKLF
>TRBV7-9|TRBD2|TRBJ2-3
ASSLSSGYSTDTQY
>TRBV11-2|-|TRBJ2-5
ASSPWMDMVRETQY
>TRBV4-2|TRBD1|TRBJ1-2
ASSPSGQGDYGYT